The rows below give T cell receptor beta chains drawn from one sample of a study of T cells after posttransplantation cyclophosphamide. Using immunoSEQ multiplex PCR, the repertoire was profiled, and TCRdb retains in-frame clones only, with some absent. The repertoire consists of over 6,500 clones, none detected only once. The source was PBMCs, collected after allogeneic stem cell transplant with posttransplant cyclophosphamide. All receptors come from a male patient aged 45 to 59 who received an allogeneic stem cell transplant from an unrelated donor, was CMV-positive, and had acute GVHD only. Some T cells may have originated in the graft donor. Both conserved end residues are part of each CDR3. The D gene is left open where the match is weak. Clone size is stated in some rows and not others, as once, few, many or a class when expanded.

TRBJ1-1 many TRBV4-3 NA TGCGCCAGCAGCCAAGATTTACGGCAGAGCAGCGGGGCTTTCTTT CASSQDLRQSSGAFF
TRBJ2-7 many TRBV11-2 TRBD2 TGTGCCAGCAGCCCTGGGTGGGCGGGAGGCGGCGGCTACGAGCAGTACTTC CASSPGWAGGGGYEQYF
TRBJ2-3 medium-sized TRBV6-5 TRBD1 TGTGCCAGCAGTTCCCCGGGACAGGGAGTTCCAGATACGCAGTATTTT CASSSPGQGVPDTQYF
TRBJ1-5 few TRBV27 NA TGTGCCAGCAGAATCAATAGCAATCAGCCCCAGCATTTT CASRINSNQPQHF
TRBJ1-6 many TRBV7-8 NA TGTGCCAGCAGGGAGACAGAATATCGCCATTCACCCCTCCACTTT CASRETEYRHSPLHF
TRBJ2-1 many TRBV11-3 NA TGTGCCAGCAGCTTAGGTGACAGCTCCTACAATGAGCAGTTCTTC CASSLGDSSYNEQFF
TRBJ2-1 NA TRBV7-3 TRBD1 TGTGCCAGCAGCTTCGACAGGGTGTCCTACAATGAGCAGTTCTTC CASSFDRVSYNEQFF
TRBJ2-3 many TRBV7-3 TRBD2 TGTGCCAGCAGTCGCGACGTAGCGGGGGGCACAGATACGCAGTATTTT CASSRDVAGGTDTQYF
TRBJ1-4 many TRBV30 NA TGTGCCTGGAGTGGGGGGCACGGGGAAAAACTGTTTTTT CAWSGGHGEKLFF
TRBJ2-5 few TRBV7-6 TRBD1 TGTGCCAGCAGCTCCCAATTCGGACAGGGGGCATCGGAGACCCAGTACTTC CASSSQFGQGASETQYF
TRBJ1-2 few TRBV11-3 TRBD1 TGTGCCAGCAGCTTAGAAGGGACAGGGCTCGGCTATGGCTACACCTTC CASSLEGTGLGYGYTF
TRBJ2-1 few TRBV5-1 TRBD1 TGCGCCAGCAGCCCGGGACAGGCCGACCCCTCGACGGGGCAGTTCTTC CASSPGQADPSTGQFF
TRBJ2-2 many TRBV18 NA TGTGCCAGCTCGTCAGGGTACGCGAACACCGGGGAGCTGTTTTTT CASSSGYANTGELFF
TRBJ1-4 many TRBV4-1 TRBD1 TGCGCCAGCAGCCAAGCAGGGGGCGCAGGTGAAAAACTGTTTTTT CASSQAGGAGEKLFF
TRBJ2-7 many TRBV18 NA TGTGCCAGCTCACCCGACAGTACCTACGAGCAGTACTTC CASSPDSTYEQYF
TRBJ2-1 many TRBV5-1 NA TGCGCCAGCAGCTTGTTTCCTAGCCGATCCTACAATGAGCAGTTCTTC CASSLFPSRSYNEQFF
TRBJ2-2 many TRBV11-2 TRBD2 TGTGCCAGCAGCTTAGGTGGGGGGGACACCGGGGAGCTGTTTTTT CASSLGGGDTGELFF
TRBJ2-5 few TRBV9 NA TGTGCCAGCAGCGTAGCAGTAGCCGAAGAGACCCAGTACTTC CASSVAVAEETQYF
TRBJ1-1 many TRBV30 NA TGTGCCTGGAGTGTACAGGAGAACACTGAAGCTTTCTTT CAWSVQENTEAFF
TRBJ1-5 many TRBV10-3 TRBD1 TGTGCCATCAGTGGGACAGGGAACAATCAGCCCCAGCATTTT CAISGTGNNQPQHF
TRBJ2-7 many TRBV9 TRBD1 TGTGCCAGCTCGGCAGGGGGTCGGGAGCAGTACTTC CASSAGGREQYF
TRBJ1-2 few TRBV19 NA TGTGCCAGTAGTGTATCTCCGGGGAGAAGAAGAGATGGCTACACCTTC CASSVSPGRRRDGYTF
TRBJ1-1 few TRBV27 TRBD1 TGTGCCAGCAGTCTTTACAGGGGGCTAGCGGGCACTGAAGCTTTCTTT CASSLYRGLAGTEAFF
TRBJ2-7 many TRBV2 TRBD2 TGTGCCAGCAGTTACCAGCGGGGGGCCTACGAGCAGTACTTC CASSYQRGAYEQYF
TRBJ2-1 many TRBV4-3 TRBD1 TGCGCCAGCAGCCATGGACAGGGGGCGGGGTCCTACAATGAGCAGTTCTTC CASSHGQGAGSYNEQFF
TRBJ2-7 NA TRBV18 NA TGTGCCAGCTCACTTACGACAGGCGATCTCTACGAGCAGTACTTC CASSLTTGDLYEQYF
TRBJ2-7 many TRBV7-9 NA TGTGCCAGCAGCTTAGTGGGCGATTCCTACGAGCAGTACTTC CASSLVGDSYEQYF
TRBJ1-2 few TRBV19 TRBD1 TGTGCCAGTAGTACCGGGACAGCCTATGGCTACACCTTC CASSTGTAYGYTF
TRBJ2-3 many TRBV7-3 TRBD2 TGTGCCAGCAGCTTAACCCCTAGCGGAGATACGCAGTATTTT CASSLTPSGDTQYF
TRBJ2-2 many TRBV5-1 TRBD1 TGCGCCAGCAGCTTGGTGACAGGGGGCGGTGGCACCGGGGAGCTGTTTTTT CASSLVTGGGGTGELFF
TRBJ1-6 NA TRBV7-9 NA TGTGCCAGCAGTCGGGCCCAAGGGAGCTCCTATAATTCACCCCTCCACTTT CASSRAQGSSYNSPLHF
TRBJ1-1 medium-sized TRBV7-3 NA TGTGCCAGCAGCTTAATGGGGGCGGTAGGGGTCACTGAAGCTTTCTTT CASSLMGAVGVTEAFF
TRBJ2-3 many TRBV11-3 NA TGTGCCAGCAGCCCGGAGGCGGCTATGCCCGGGGATACGCAGTATTTT CASSPEAAMPGDTQYF
TRBJ2-2 many TRBV29-1 NA TGCAGCGTTTTCGGACAGACAAACACCGGGGAGCTGTTTTTT CSVFGQTNTGELFF
TRBJ2-2 many TRBV6-6 NA TGTGCCAGCAGTGGCCAGTCGTGGGCCGTCACCGGGGAGCTGTTTTTT CASSGQSWAVTGELFF
TRBJ2-1 many TRBV7-2 NA TGTGCCAGCAGCTCCCTTTTAAGCTCTGAGAATGAGCAGTTCTTC CASSSLLSSENEQFF
TRBJ1-2 many TRBV28 NA TGTGCCAGCAGTCTGACAGATAACTATGGCTACACCTTC CASSLTDNYGYTF
TRBJ2-7 many TRBV5-4 NA TGTGCCAGCAGAGAAGGGGTGACCTCCTACGAGCAGTACTTC CASREGVTSYEQYF
TRBJ2-1 NA TRBV7-9 NA TGTGCCAGCAGCCCCACGGGTTCTTTTTTTGGTGGCGAGCAGTTCTTC CASSPTGSFFGGEQFF
TRBJ2-3 many TRBV6-5 TRBD2 TGTGCCAGCGGCCGGGACTACACAGATACGCAGTATTTT CASGRDYTDTQYF
TRBJ1-3 few TRBV12-5 NA TGTGCTAGTGGCCCGAGTAGGGGGGGAGGAAACACCATATATTTT CASGPSRGGGNTIYF
TRBJ2-3 NA TRBV5-4 TRBD2 TGTGCCAGCAGCACACCGGCCTTAGCGGGGGTCACAGATACGCAGTATTTT CASSTPALAGVTDTQYF
TRBJ2-3 many TRBV7-3 TRBD1 TGTGCCAGCAGCTTAACTCCCGGCGGGGACAGGGCCAGGACGCAGTATTTT CASSLTPGGDRARTQYF